These T cell receptor beta chains were read from a single sample in a study of tumor and adjacent non-tumor tissue in lung cancer. TCRdb re-analysed the multiplex PCR reads in MiXCR, keeping a single row per CDR3 protein. This repertoire shows approximately 90,000 distinct CDR3 sequences, more than 60% found once; its top ten account for roughly 15%. What was sequenced was lung tumor tissue. The receptors here all came from a man between 70 and 80 years old with non-small cell lung cancer. The CDR3 runs from the conserved cysteine through the conserved F or W. The D gene is left open where the match is weak. Some rows mark clone size as missing; the rest say once, few, many or name a class of expanded clone.

D gene	V gene	CDR3 length	clone size	J gene	CDR3 DNA	CDR3 protein
.	TRBV11-2	11	.	TRBJ2-7	TGTGCCGACAGCTTGGGGACCGAGCAGTACTTC	CADSLGTEQYF
.	TRBV6-6	16	.	TRBJ1-5	TGTGCCAGCAGCCTGTTTCGGACAAATAGCAATCAGCCCCAGCATTTT	CASSLFRTNSNQPQHF
.	TRBV28	15	.	TRBJ2-3	TGTGCCAGCAGTTTTCAGGGTATGGGAACAGATACGCAGTATTTT	CASSFQGMGTDTQYF
.	TRBV6-1	12	.	TRBJ2-5	TGTACCAGCAGTCTGACAGGACCCCCGGGGTACTTT	CTSSLTGPPGYF
.	TRBV11-2	14	.	TRBJ1-2	TGTGCCAGCAACTTAGATTTTCGAAACTATGGCTACACCTTC	CASNLDFRNYGYTF
TRBD1	TRBV7-9	15	many	TRBJ2-7	TGTGCCAGCAGCTGGGACAGGGGGCGAAATAGCGAGCAGTACTTC	CASSWDRGRNSEQYF
.	TRBV11-2	16	.	TRBJ2-3	TGTGCCAGCAGCCTAGACAGGACAATTAGCACAGATACGCAGTATTTT	CASSLDRTISTDTQYF
.	TRBV11-2	15	.	TRBJ1-5	TGTGCCAGCAGCTTTTCAAGCGACAGTTGGCAGCCCCTGCATTTT	CASSFSSDSWQPLHF
TRBD1	TRBV12-3/TRBV12-4	15	.	TRBJ2-3	TGTGCCAGCAGTTCCAGGGACAGCAGCACAGATACGCTGTATTTT	CASSSRDSSTDTLYF
.	TRBV20-1	12	many	TRBJ1-5	TGCAGTGCTAGTGCCCCCACTCAGCCCCAGCATTTT	CSASAPTQPQHF
.	TRBV11-2	19	.	TRBJ2-6	TGTGCCAGCAACTCCCCGAGGGGAAGAGGGGACCCTGGGGTCAACGTCCTGACTTTC	CASNSPRGRGDPGVNVLTF
.	TRBV6-1	13	.	TRBJ2-3	TGTGCCAACAGAGACTTATCCACAGATACACAGTATTTT	CANRDLSTDTQYF
.	TRBV4-2	12	.	TRBJ2-1	TGTGTCAGCAGCCAAGTAAGCAATGGGCAGTTCTTC	CVSSQVSNGQFF
TRBD2	TRBV28	17	.	TRBJ2-1	TGTGCCAGGAATGTGAGATTAGCGGGGGGCACCTACAATGAGCAGTTCTTC	CARNVRLAGGTYNEQFF
.	TRBV7-9	15	many	TRBJ2-7	TGTGCCAGCAGCCCCGGGGACTCTGAGGCCTACGAGCAGTACTTC	CASSPGDSEAYEQYF
.	TRBV2	12	.	TRBJ2-7	TGTGCCAGCAGGAGGACCGCTTCAGGACAGTACTTC	CASRRTASGQYF
TRBD2	TRBV6-5	14	.	TRBJ2-7	TGTGCCAGCAGTACCCCGGGGGGGCGCTACGAGAAGTACTTC	CASSTPGGRYEKYF
TRBD1	TRBV19	17	.	TRBJ1-5	TGTGCCAGTACCCCGGGACAGGGGGTGTCTAGCAATCAGCCCCAGCATTTT	CASTPGQGVSSNQPQHF
.	TRBV28	13	.	TRBJ2-3	TGTGCCATCTGGGTGTCCAGCACAGATACGCAGTATTTT	CAIWVSSTDTQYF
TRBD2	TRBV12-3/TRBV12-4	15	.	TRBJ2-7	TGTGCCAGCAATACCGACCGGGGGGTAGGCCACGAGCAGTACTTC	CASNTDRGVGHEQYF
.	TRBV5-1	15	.	TRBJ2-2	TGCGCCAGCAGCCCCCTGGCTTCGAACACCGGGGAGCTGTTTTTT	CASSPLASNTGELFF
TRBD2	TRBV28	16	.	TRBJ2-1	TGTGCCAGCAGTTTATGTGGTTTGCTAGCGGGCCGAGGGCAGTTCTTC	CASSLCGLLAGRGQFF
.	TRBV20-1	15	many	TRBJ2-7	TGCAGTGCTAGTCTTCAAGGGGCAGCCTCCTACGAGCAGTACTTC	CSASLQGAASYEQYF
.	TRBV11-3	13	few	TRBJ2-1	TGTGCCAGCAGCTCAAAAGGTGACAATGAGCAGTCCTTC	CASSSKGDNEQSF
TRBD1	TRBV6-6	14	.	TRBJ2-2	TGTGCCAGCGTGGGACAGGGGGCTACCGGGGAGCTGTTTTTT	CASVGQGATGELFF
.	TRBV11-2	14	.	TRBJ2-1	TGCGCCAGGATCCAAGGACTTTCGGGGAATGAGCAGTTCTTC	CARIQGLSGNEQFF
.	TRBV11-2	19	.	TRBJ2-3	TGTGCCAGTAGCGCTGAGAGCCGTAAAGGACTCCGAACCACAGATACGCAGTATTTT	CASSAESRKGLRTTDTQYF
TRBD1	TRBV11-3	13	.	TRBJ2-7	TGCGCAAGCAGCTTCAGGACAGGGTACGAGCAGCACTTC	CASSFRTGYEQHF
.	TRBV7-8	17	.	TRBJ1-6	TGTGCCAGCATGCGGGGCGGCAAAGGCTACAATAATTCACCCCTCCACTTT	CASMRGGKGYNNSPLHF
TRBD2	TRBV20-1	17	.	TRBJ2-1	TGCAGTGCTAGGGACCGGTTGGCGGGAGGGAGGTACAATGAGCAGCTCTTC	CSARDRLAGGRYNEQLF
.	TRBV12-5	15	once	TRBJ1-2	TGTGCTAGTGGTTTGGGGCCAATTCGCACCTATGGCTACATCTTC	CASGLGPIRTYGYIF
TRBD2	TRBV10-1	14	few	TRBJ2-7	TGCGCCAGCAGTCGCGATAGCGGGACCCACGAGCAGTACTTC	CASSRDSGTHEQYF
.	TRBV6-1	16	.	TRBJ2-6	TGTGCCAGCAGTGCCGAGGACAGTTCTGGGGTCAACTTCCTGACTTTC	CASSAEDSSGVNFLTF
TRBD1	TRBV5-6	15	.	TRBJ2-7	TGTGCCAGCAGCGTGGAACGGGACAGGGGCTACGACCAGTACTTC	CASSVERDRGYDQYF
.	TRBV5-6	16	.	TRBJ2-7	TGTGCCAGCAGCTTGGCCTTCGGGGACGCGGTCTACGAGCAGTACTTC	CASSLAFGDAVYEQYF
TRBD2	TRBV11-2	13	.	TRBJ2-1	TGTGCCAGCATTCAGATCGGGGGGGTTGAGCAGTTCTTC	CASIQIGGVEQFF
TRBD1	TRBV28	15	.	TRBJ2-2	TGTGCCAGCAACTCTGCGCGGCAGGGGGTCGGGGAGTTGTTTTTT	CASNSARQGVGELFF
.	TRBV28	15	.	TRBJ2-3	TGTGCCAGCAGTTTCGGGGATGGGGGGCACAGATACGCAGTATTT	CASSFGDGGHRYAVF
TRBD1	TRBV6-2/TRBV6-3	15	.	TRBJ2-1	TGTGCCAGCAGCAACTTGGGACAGAACCACAATGAGCAATACTTC	CASSNLGQNHNEQYF
.	TRBV11-3	16	.	TRBJ1-1	TGTGCCAGCAGCCTCAGCGGGACAAATAGGAACACTGAAACTTTCTTT	CASSLSGTNRNTETFF
.	TRBV5-1	15	few	TRBJ1-4	TGCGCCAGCAGCCCCCTCCCCGGGACCTCGGAAAAACTGTTTTTT	CASSPLPGTSEKLFF
.	TRBV4-1	16	.	TRBJ1-3	TGCGCCAGCAGCGCGGGGGCAAGGCTCTCTGGAAACACCATATACTTT	CASSAGARLSGNTIYF
.	TRBV12-3/TRBV12-4	13	.	TRBJ1-1	TGTGCCAACTCAAGAAATAAGAACACTGGAGCTTTCTTT	CANSRNKNTGAFF
TRBD2	TRBV10-2	15	many	TRBJ2-1	TGCGCCAGCCAACGACGCGGGAGCACATACAATGAGCAGTTCTTC	CASQRRGSTYNEQFF
.	TRBV7-2	16	few	TRBJ2-7	TGTGCCAGCAGTTCCCAGGGGGGGACCTCATTCTACGAGCAGTACTTC	CASSSQGGTSFYEQYF
.	TRBV11-2	14	medium-sized	TRBJ2-1	TGTGCCAGCAGCTTAGAGGGCACTACAGGTGAGCAGTTCTTC	CASSLEGTTGEQFF
TRBD1	TRBV6-6	13	.	TRBJ1-2	TGTGCCAGCAGTTCCGTGACAGGGGAAGGCTACATCTTC	CASSSVTGEGYIF
.	TRBV10-3	16	.	TRBJ2-1	TGTGCCATCAGGAGGCCCTCAGGGAGGTCCCACAATGAACAGTTCTTC	CAIRRPSGRSHNEQFF
TRBD1	TRBV6-5	15	.	TRBJ2-6	TGTGCCAACAGTCCGGACAGGGCAGGGGCCAACGTCCTGACCTTC	CANSPDRAGANVLTF